This TCR beta chain appears in the sequencing data of a study of blood T cell repertoires in COVID-19. Study summary: Acute and convalescent COVID-19 samples came from the United States, Italy and Spain. PBMCs, B-cell-depleted T cells, or T cells were the source of the cDNA or gDNA that made up the material.

CDR1 and CDR2 (germline): SGHTA, FQGNSA. V shed 1 base and J shed 7 bases, with 14 bases lying between them. This CDR3 is 15 amino acids long. The count of this clone is one. Original processing notes: Reference gene primer amplification gave nucleated cell count estimates. Profiling relied on immunoSEQ multiplex PCR, and the TCRdb table lists in-frame clones only, not all of them. That table is the source of V, J and clone size, and D and trimming were worked out from the DNA. The data show some 270,000 clones, almost 90% seen once. Sample: peripheral blood. The TCR was taken from a woman in her sixties or seventies with COVID-19, enrolled during active disease. The V and J genes are TRBV7-2 and TRBJ2-1; D remains ambiguous. The CDR3 protein is CASSLERRRGNEQFF. CDR3 DNA sequence: TGTGCCAGCAGCTTAGAGCGCAGACGTGGAAATGAGCAGTTCTTC.